Described below is a single T cell receptor beta chain sequence and its context. The data were obtained in a study of blood T cell repertoires in COVID-19. Overall study: COVID-19 samples, acute and convalescent, were from the United States, Italy and Spain. In each case, the material was cDNA or gDNA derived from T cells, B-cell-depleted T cells, or PBMCs.

Under the authors' procedure: Estimation of nucleated cell counts relied on the amplification of reference gene primers. TCRdb keeps only in-frame clones here, not all; method: immunoSEQ multiplex PCR. That table furnishes V, J and clone size, whereas the DNA furnished D and trimming. This sample carries roughly 160,000 clones, over 65% of them seen once, and the ten largest clones take 3%. The germline V gene has CDR1 MDHEN and CDR2 SYDVKM. This CDR3 has 14 residues. J was trimmed by 5 bases and V by 6 bases; bases with no gene match: 8. The source of this sequence is a woman aged 80 or older with acute or convalescent COVID-19. Sequencing was carried out using peripheral blood. The V call is TRBV28, the J call TRBJ1-1; 8 bases map to TRBD1. The CDR3 loop is CASRKRDRRTEAFF. The CDR3, as DNA: TGTGCCAGCAGGAAAAGGGACAGGCGGACTGAAGCTTTCTTT. Full variable domain (remainder filled in from reference TRBV28 and TRBJ1-1): DVKVTQSSRYLVKRTGEKVFLECVQDMDHENMFWYRQDPGLGLRLIYFSYDVKMKEKGDIPEGYSVSREKKERFSLILESASTNQTSMYLCASRKRDRRTEAFFGQGTRLTVV.